These 9 T cell receptor beta chains share one sample of origin, sequenced in a study of T cells in Graves' hyperthyroidism and ophthalmopathy. RNA transcripts yielded amplified TCR beta CDR3 regions. TCR CDR3 regions were first amplified by RT-PCR with HTBI primers. Using its own MiXCR run on the multiplex PCR reads, TCRdb lists one record per CDR3 protein. The data contain about 290,000 distinct CDR3 sequences, roughly 13% of them singletons. Sequenced: blood. The source is a woman between 35 and 50 years old with Graves' hyperthyroidism.

This clonotype was observed at least ten times. The chain links TRBV20-1 to TRBJ1-5; D not certain. Deletions cut 1 base from V and 4 bases from J, with 14 bases between. The CDR3 contains 15 residues. The V gene's germline CDR1 is DFQATT and CDR2 SNEGSKA (reference sequence). The CDR3 coding sequence is TGCAGTGCTAGAGGGAAAGGACTCGGGAATCAGCCCCAGCATTTT. This translates into CSARGKGLGNQPQHF.

This clonotype was detected only once. This sequence joins TRBV19 and TRBJ2-4, with TRBD1 as a possible D gene (6 bases). Germline CDR1 LNHDA, CDR2 SQIVND (reference sequence). This CDR3 is built from 15 residues. V lost 7 bases and J 0 bases, leaving 13 bases between the germline ends. The CDR3 here is CASKYRVGAKNIQYF. The CDR3 region has the DNA TGTGCCAGTAAATACAGGGTGGGAGCCAAAAACATTCAGTACTTC.

Only a few counts were recorded for this clonotype. This chain joins TRBV7-9 and TRBJ1-2, with TRBD1 identical over 9 bases. V was clipped by 6 bases and J by 7 bases; unmatched bases: 9. The CDR3 is made up of 14 amino acids. Germline V gene data show CDR1 as SEHNR and CDR2 as FQNEAQ (reference sequence). The CDR3 DNA reads TGTGCCAGCAGTTACGGGACAGGGCCTTGTGGCTACACCTTC. This gives the protein CASSYGTGPCGYTF. Full variable domain (outside the CDR3, taken from reference TRBV7-9 and TRBJ1-2): DTGVSQNPRHKITKRGQNVTFRCDPISEHNRLYWYRQTLGQGPEFLTYFQNEAQLEKSRLLSDRFSAERPKGSFSTLEIQRTEQGDSAMYLCASSYGTGPCGYTFGSGTRLTVV.

This clonotype was recorded many times. V and J are TRBV5-1 and TRBJ2-7, with 11 nucleotides matching TRBD2. V shed 2 bases and J 5 bases; nucleotides not matched to a gene: 9. Germline V gives CDR1 SGHRS, CDR2 YFSETQ. This CDR3 comprises 16 residues. This CDR3 reads CASSLAASGRTHEQYF. In DNA, the CDR3 is TGCGCCAGCAGCTTAGCGGCTAGCGGGAGGACCCACGAGCAGTACTTC.

This clonotype turned up a few times. The chain is built from TRBV7-9 and TRBJ1-2, with a weak D call TRBD1 (6 bases). This CDR3 is 12 amino acids long. Germline CDR1 is SEHNR and CDR2 is FQNEAQ (reference sequence). Trimming took 5 bases from V and 7 from J, leaving 11 bases between them. Here the CDR3 reads CASSRQEVGYTF. The CDR3 DNA is TGTGCCAGCAGCCGACAGGAGGTTGGCTACACCTTC.

This clonotype has a count of ten or more. The V gene is TRBV14, the J gene TRBJ1-2; 7 bases agree with TRBD1. This CDR3 is built from 14 residues. Trimming cost V 6 bases and J 7 bases; bases outside gene matches: 11. Per the germline V gene, CDR1 is SGHDN and CDR2 is FVKESK. The CDR3 reads CASSLTGALSGYTF. The CDR3 DNA is TGTGCCAGCAGTCTCACAGGGGCTCTATCTGGCTACACCTTC.

Ten or more counts support this clonotype. The junction departs from the called germline gene at one end, perhaps through a read error. The gene calls are TRBV6-1 and TRBJ2-3; 7 nucleotides agree with TRBD2. This CDR3 spans 14 amino acids. CDR1 is MNHNS, CDR2 SASEGT, per germline. The DNA of the CDR3 is TGTGCCAGCAGGAAGGGAGGGAGCAAAGATACGCAGTATTTT. Its protein product is CASRKGGSKDTQYF.

This clonotype has a count of ten or more. This chain links TRBV6-5 with TRBJ1-1, with D possibly TRBD1 on 5 matching bases. This CDR3 has 15 residues. The germline V gene has CDR1 MNHEY and CDR2 SVGAGI. V dropped 4 bases and J dropped 2 bases, with 14 bases sitting between them. Written as DNA, the CDR3 is TGTGCCAGCAGTTCCCTCCGGGGCGGTAACACTGAAGCTTTCTTT. It yields the protein CASSSLRGGNTEAFF.

This clonotype was counted many times. In DNA, the CDR3 is TGTGCCAGCAGCCAAGAAGGGGACTACCAGGGAGGCTACACCTTC. It is translated as CASSQEGDYQGGYTF. The chain uses TRBV3-1 and TRBJ1-2, with D perhaps matching TRBD1 (5 bases). Germline CDR1 is LGHDT and CDR2 is YNNKEL (reference sequence). V shed 0 bases and J shed 8 bases, with 16 bases lying between them. This CDR3 spans 15 amino acids.